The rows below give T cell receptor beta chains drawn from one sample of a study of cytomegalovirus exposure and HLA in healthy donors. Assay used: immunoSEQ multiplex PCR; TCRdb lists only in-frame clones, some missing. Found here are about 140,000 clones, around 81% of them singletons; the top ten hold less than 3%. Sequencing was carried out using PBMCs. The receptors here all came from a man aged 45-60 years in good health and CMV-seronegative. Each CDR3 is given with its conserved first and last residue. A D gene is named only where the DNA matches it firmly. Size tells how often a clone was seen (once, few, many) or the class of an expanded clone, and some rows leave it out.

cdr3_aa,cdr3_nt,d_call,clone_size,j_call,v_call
CASSISGGHGYTF,TGTGCCAGTAGTATATCAGGGGGTCACGGCTACACCTTC,TRBD1,.,TRBJ1-2,TRBV19
CASSYVGEAGNEQFF,TGTGCCAGCAGTTACGTGGGGGAGGCTGGGAATGAGCAGTTCTTC,.,.,TRBJ2-1,TRBV6-5
CASSLGRGTDTQYF,TGTGCCAGCAGCCTCGGGAGAGGCACAGATACGCAGTATTTT,.,.,TRBJ2-3,TRBV14
CAWNPGAGEKLFF,TGTGCCTGGAATCCAGGGGCGGGTGAAAAACTGTTTTTT,.,.,TRBJ1-4,TRBV30
CASVPPRGTDRQETQYF,TGTGCCAGCGTGCCACCCCGGGGGACCGATCGCCAAGAGACCCAGTACTTC,.,.,TRBJ2-5,TRBV25-1
CASSLAGSSYNEQFF,TGCGCCAGCAGCTTAGCGGGGAGCTCCTACAATGAGCAGTTCTTC,TRBD2,.,TRBJ2-1,TRBV5-1
CASSPSGRGGRTGSEQFF,TGTGCCAGCAGCCCAAGCGGGAGAGGGGGTCGGACCGGTAGTGAGCAGTTCTTC,TRBD2,once,TRBJ2-1,TRBV7-3
CASSESVYSNQPQHF,TGTGCCAGCAGTGAATCTGTGTATAGCAATCAGCCCCAGCATTTT,.,few,TRBJ1-5,TRBV25-1
CASSLERGPQPQHF,TGTGCCAGCAGCTTAGAAAGGGGGCCTCAGCCCCAGCATTTT,TRBD1,few,TRBJ1-5,TRBV7-8
CASSLSGGYVEAFF,TGTGCCAGCAGTTTAAGTGGGGGCTATGTTGAAGCTTTCTTT,.,.,TRBJ1-1,TRBV28
CASNIGVSQPQHF,TGTGCCAGCAATATAGGGGTTTCTCAGCCCCAGCATTTT,.,.,TRBJ1-5,TRBV11-2
CASSEGSSGKVYEQYF,TGTGCCAGCAGTGAAGGGTCTAGCGGGAAGGTTTACGAGCAGTACTTC,TRBD2,.,TRBJ2-7,TRBV6-1
CASTLKSTQYF,TGTGCCAGCACCCTAAAGAGCACGCAGTATTTT,.,.,TRBJ2-3,TRBV2
CASSPQDRGEEYF,TGTGCCAGCAGCCCCCAGGACAGGGGGGAGGAGTACTTC,TRBD1,.,TRBJ2-7,TRBV11-2
CASSQTPSGGELFF,TGTGCCAGCAGCCAAACCCCGAGTGGCGGGGAGCTGTTTTTT,.,few,TRBJ2-2,TRBV7-6
CASSLYPRAGGPQETQYF,TGTGCCAGCAGCTTATACCCCCGAGCGGGGGGGCCACAAGAGACCCAGTACTTC,TRBD2,.,TRBJ2-5,TRBV7-2
CASSFWRGGDNEQFF,TGTGCCAGCAGTTTTTGGCGGGGGGGCGACAATGAGCAGTTCTTC,TRBD2,.,TRBJ2-1,TRBV27
CAVGQGSSLDTQYF,TGTGCCGTGGGGCAGGGATCATCCTTGGATACGCAGTATTTT,.,few,TRBJ2-3,TRBV5-4
CAWSVSGGIIETQYF,TGTGCCTGGAGTGTGAGCGGGGGGATTATCGAGACCCAGTACTTC,TRBD2,.,TRBJ2-5,TRBV30
CASSLFAKNLAKNIQYF,TGTGCCAGCAGTTTGTTTGCAAAAAACTTAGCCAAAAACATTCAGTACTTC,.,.,TRBJ2-4,TRBV28
CASSETGGSNQPQHF,TGTGCCAGCAGCGAAACCGGCGGTAGCAATCAGCCCCAGCATTTT,.,.,TRBJ1-5,TRBV6-1
CASSYEGLADNEQFF,TGTGCCAGCAGCTATGAGGGACTAGCGGACAATGAGCAGTTCTTC,TRBD2,.,TRBJ2-1,TRBV11-3
CASMRTSTNTGELFF,TGTGCCAGCATGCGGACTAGCACAAACACCGGGGAGCTGTTTTTT,TRBD2,.,TRBJ2-2,TRBV2
CASGSASGRGVGNEQFF,TGTGCTAGTGGTTCGGCTAGCGGTCGTGGGGTGGGCAATGAGCAGTTCTTC,TRBD2,.,TRBJ2-1,TRBV12-5
CASSSRTDWGYEQYF,TGTGCCAGCAGCTCCCGGACTGATTGGGGCTACGAGCAGTACTTC,.,.,TRBJ2-7,TRBV7-9
CSGRALAASTDTQYF,TGCAGCGGCAGAGCACTAGCAGCCAGCACAGATACGCAGTATTTT,.,.,TRBJ2-3,TRBV29-1
CASSGAGIPYEQYF,TGTGCCAGCAGTGGGGCAGGCATTCCCTACGAGCAGTACTTC,.,.,TRBJ2-7,TRBV28
CARSSGQGSTNEQFF,TGTGCCAGAAGCTCTGGACAGGGATCTACCAATGAGCAGTTCTTC,TRBD1,few,TRBJ2-1,TRBV5-3
CASKNQDRANTGELFF,TGTGCCAGCAAGAACCAGGACAGGGCTAACACCGGGGAGCTGTTTTTT,.,once,TRBJ2-2,TRBV21-1
CASSEGQGWNTGELFF,TGTGCCAGCAGTGAAGGACAGGGCTGGAACACCGGGGAGCTGTTTTTT,TRBD1,.,TRBJ2-2,TRBV6-1
CATTLDREVDYTEAFF,TGTGCCACCACCCTTGACAGGGAGGTAGACTACACTGAAGCTTTCTTT,TRBD1,few,TRBJ1-1,TRBV15
CASTLEASGLYEQYF,TGTGCCAGCACCCTAGAGGCTAGCGGGTTATACGAGCAGTACTTC,TRBD2,.,TRBJ2-7,TRBV28
CASSLLAGGFGETQYF,TGTGCCAGCAGCTTACTAGCGGGGGGTTTCGGGGAGACCCAGTACTTC,TRBD2,.,TRBJ2-5,TRBV7-2
CASSSRVRAFF,TGTGCCAGCAGCTCAAGAGTGCGTGCTTTCTTT,.,few,TRBJ1-1,TRBV11-2
CASSGVRSENTEAFF,TGTGCCAGCAGTGGTGTGAGGTCAGAAAACACTGAAGCTTTCTTT,.,.,TRBJ1-1,TRBV6-5
CASSLAGRGYTF,TGTGCCAGCAGTTTAGCTGGGCGTGGCTACACCTTC,.,.,TRBJ1-2,TRBV27
CASSQAFGRGQVTGELFF,TGTGCCAGCAGCCAAGCCTTCGGGCGGGGTCAAGTGACCGGGGAGCTGTTTTTT,.,.,TRBJ2-2,TRBV4-2
CASGWDWQETQYF,TGTGCCAGCGGCTGGGACTGGCAAGAGACCCAGTACTTC,.,.,TRBJ2-5,TRBV6-1
CASRRDSSNQPQHF,TGTGCCAGCAGGCGGGACAGCTCAAATCAGCCCCAGCATTTT,TRBD1,.,TRBJ1-5,TRBV6-5
CAWRIGIDTGAARDTQYF,TGTGCCTGGCGAATTGGAATCGATACAGGGGCCGCGCGGGATACGCAGTATTTT,TRBD1,.,TRBJ2-3,TRBV30
CASSTRAVPPYEQYF,TGTGCCAGCAGCACGAGGGCGGTTCCTCCCTACGAGCAGTACTTC,.,once,TRBJ2-7,TRBV5-4
CASSLADFSGNYEQYF,TGTGCCAGCAGCTTGGCCGATTTTAGCGGGAATTACGAGCAGTACTTC,TRBD2,.,TRBJ2-7,TRBV5-4
CASSVGAGAEKLFF,TGTGCCAGCAGCGTAGGGGCGGGGGCTGAAAAACTGTTTTTT,.,.,TRBJ1-4,TRBV9
CASSLTGGRETQYF,TGTGCCAGCAGCCTGACAGGGGGCCGGGAGACCCAGTACTTC,TRBD1,.,TRBJ2-5,TRBV9
CASSPPLTGEGGYTF,TGTGCCAGCAGCCCGCCGCTGACAGGGGAGGGTGGCTACACCTTC,TRBD1,.,TRBJ1-2,TRBV13
CASSFPPNRVYNEQFF,TGTGCCAGCAGTTTCCCCCCCAACAGGGTTTACAATGAGCAGTTCTTC,.,.,TRBJ2-1,TRBV28
CASSVKWSSETQYF,TGTGCCAGCAGCGTAAAGTGGTCTAGCGAGACCCAGTACTTC,.,.,TRBJ2-5,TRBV9
CASSQRGGARNTEAFF,TGTGCCAGCAGCCAGCGGGGGGGGGCTAGAAACACTGAAGCTTTCTTT,.,.,TRBJ1-1,TRBV7-6
CASSRTGSDTQYF,TGCGCCAGCAGCAGGACAGGATCCGATACGCAGTATTTT,TRBD1,.,TRBJ2-3,TRBV5-1
CASSADSQYEQYF,TGTGCCAGCAGCGCGGACAGCCAATACGAGCAGTACTTC,.,few,TRBJ2-7,TRBV7-9
CASSSNRAGQPQHF,TGTGCCAGCAGCTCCAACAGGGCCGGACAGCCCCAGCATTTT,.,few,TRBJ1-5,TRBV7-2
CASRLVCGGRDTQYF,TGTGCAAGTCGCTTAGTTTGCGGGGGGCGAGATACGCAGTATTTT,.,.,TRBJ2-3,TRBV12-2
CASSRPLRDTEAFF,TGTGCCAGCAGCCGACCCTTACGGGACACTGAAGCTTTCTTT,.,.,TRBJ1-1,TRBV7-2
CAWSSFYEQYF,TGTGCCTGGAGCTCTTTCTACGAGCAGTACTTC,.,.,TRBJ2-7,TRBV30
CASSPVLGNIQYF,TGTGCCAGCAGTCCCGTCCTAGGAAACATTCAGTACTTC,.,.,TRBJ2-4,TRBV28
CASSDGLAGSRETQYF,TGTGCCAGCAGCGACGGACTAGCGGGGTCTCGAGAGACCCAGTACTTC,TRBD2,.,TRBJ2-5,TRBV27
CASSETRVETQYF,TGTGCCAGCAGCGAGACTAGGGTAGAGACCCAGTACTTC,.,.,TRBJ2-5,TRBV6-5